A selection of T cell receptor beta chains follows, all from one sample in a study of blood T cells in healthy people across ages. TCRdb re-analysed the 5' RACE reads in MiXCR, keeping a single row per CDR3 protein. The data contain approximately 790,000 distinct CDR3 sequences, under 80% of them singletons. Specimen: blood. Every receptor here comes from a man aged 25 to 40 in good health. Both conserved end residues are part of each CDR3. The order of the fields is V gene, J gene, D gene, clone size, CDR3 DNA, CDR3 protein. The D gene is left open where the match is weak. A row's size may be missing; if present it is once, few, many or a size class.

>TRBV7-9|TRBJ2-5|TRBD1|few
TGTGCCAGCAGCCCCGAGGGACAGCAAGAGACCCAGTACTTC
CASSPEGQQETQYF
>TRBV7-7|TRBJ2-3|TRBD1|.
TGTGCTAGCAGCTTAGAAACAGGGGGCGCGAAAGATACGCAGTATTTT
CASSLETGGAKDTQYF
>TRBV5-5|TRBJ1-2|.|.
TGTGCCAGCAGCCCCCGCCCGGGTGAACCCTATGGCTACACCTTC
CASSPRPGEPYGYTF
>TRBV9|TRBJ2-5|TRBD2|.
TGTGCCAGCAGCGTAGGCCCTAGCGGGGGGACCCAGTACTTC
CASSVGPSGGTQYF
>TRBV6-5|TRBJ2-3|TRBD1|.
TGTGCCAGCAGTTGGACAGGGGGAGTCTCAGATACGCAGTATTTT
CASSWTGGVSDTQYF
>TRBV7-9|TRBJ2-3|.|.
TGTGCCAGCAGCTGGGTTGGGGATACGCAGTATTTT
CASSWVGDTQYF
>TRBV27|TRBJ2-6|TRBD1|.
TGTGCCAGCAGCCAAAGGGGGCGCGACTATACCTCTGGGGCCAACGTCCTGACTTTC
CASSQRGRDYTSGANVLTF
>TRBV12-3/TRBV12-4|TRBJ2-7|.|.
TGTGCCAGCAGTTTAGGTGATCACTACGAGCAGTACTTC
CASSLGDHYEQYF
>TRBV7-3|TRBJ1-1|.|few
TGTGCCAGCAGCTTATGGCAGGGCACTGAAGCTTTCTTT
CASSLWQGTEAFF
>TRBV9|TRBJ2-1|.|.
TGTGCCAGCAGCGCCCGGGGGAGCTCCTACAATGAGCAGTTCTTC
CASSARGSSYNEQFF
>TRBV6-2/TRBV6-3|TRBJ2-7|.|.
TGTGCCAGCGAGGGCAGGATGCTCAACGAGCAGTACTTC
CASEGRMLNEQYF
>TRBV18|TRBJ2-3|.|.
TGTGCCAGCTCACCACCACAGCAAAACACAGATACGCAGTATTTT
CASSPPQQNTDTQYF
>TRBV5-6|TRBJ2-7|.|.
TGTGCCAGCAGCCGTGCTGGGTCCTACAATGAGCAGTACTTC
CASSRAGSYNEQYF
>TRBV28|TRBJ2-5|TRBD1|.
TGTGCCAGCAGTTCCTCGACAGGGGGAATGAGCCAGTACTTC
CASSSSTGGMSQYF
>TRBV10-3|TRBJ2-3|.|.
TGTGCCATCAGTGAGTCCTTGGGGATAGATACGCAGTATTTT
CAISESLGIDTQYF
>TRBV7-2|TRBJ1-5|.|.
TGTGCCAGCAGCTTAGCAAGGGTACAGCCCCAGCATTTT
CASSLARVQPQHF
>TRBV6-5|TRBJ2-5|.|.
TGTGCCAGCAGTTACTCAAAATACAGGGCTTCGGAAGAGACCCAGTACTTC
CASSYSKYRASEETQYF
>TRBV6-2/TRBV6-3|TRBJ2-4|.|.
TGTGCCAGCAGCAACACCTGGTGGGGGGGCCAAGGGGGCATTCAGTACTTC
CASSNTWWGGQGGIQYF
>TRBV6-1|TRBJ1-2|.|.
TGTGCCAGCAGTGAGGGCCAGAACCTTTACTATGGCTACACCTTC
CASSEGQNLYYGYTF
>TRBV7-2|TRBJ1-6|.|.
TGTGCCAGCAGCCCATCTAAGAGCTCCTATAATTCACCCCTCCACTTT
CASSPSKSSYNSPLHF
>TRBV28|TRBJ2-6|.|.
TGTGCCAGCAGTTTAAAGGCTGGGGCCAACGTCCTGACTTTC
CASSLKAGANVLTF
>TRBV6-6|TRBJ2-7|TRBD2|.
TGTGCCAGCAGTTACGGGGGGGGACTAGCGGGGTACGAGCAGTACTTC
CASSYGGGLAGYEQYF
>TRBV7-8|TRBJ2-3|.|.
TGTGCCAGCCTGGTGGGCGGTAGCACAGATACGCAGTATTTT
CASLVGGSTDTQYF
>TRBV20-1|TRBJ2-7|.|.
TGCAGTGCTAGAGGCGGCAGGCGTCGCTCCTACGAGCAGTACTTC
CSARGGRRRSYEQYF
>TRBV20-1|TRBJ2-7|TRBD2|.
TGCAGTGCTAGAGCTGGGACTAGAGCTACCAACGAGCAGTACTTC
CSARAGTRATNEQYF
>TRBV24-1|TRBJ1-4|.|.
TGTGCCACCAGTGATCCGGCAGGAAATGAAAAACTGTTTTTT
CATSDPAGNEKLFF
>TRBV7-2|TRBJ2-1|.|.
TGTGCCAGCAGCCTTCATGGACCCTCCTACAATGAGCAGTTCTTC
CASSLHGPSYNEQFF
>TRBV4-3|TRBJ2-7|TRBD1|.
TGCGCCAGCAGCCAGGGGACGGGGACAGGGTCATACGAGCAGTACTTC
CASSQGTGTGSYEQYF
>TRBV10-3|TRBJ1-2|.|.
TGTGCCGGGGGACCGACGGATTTCTATGGCTACACCTTC
CAGGPTDFYGYTF
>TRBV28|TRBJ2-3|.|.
TGTGCCAGCAGTTCCCCGACGAGGGGCAAAAGAGATACGCAGTATTTT
CASSSPTRGKRDTQYF
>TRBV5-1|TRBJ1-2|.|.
TGCGCCAGCAGCGAGGCACCTCAAGGTTCATATGGCTACACCTTC
CASSEAPQGSYGYTF
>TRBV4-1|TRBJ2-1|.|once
TGCGCCAGCAGCCAAGCTCGGGGGAATGAGCAGTTCTTC
CASSQARGNEQFF
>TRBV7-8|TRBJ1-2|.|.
TGTGCCAGCAGCTCCTCGGGAAGTTACTATGGCTACACCTTC
CASSSSGSYYGYTF
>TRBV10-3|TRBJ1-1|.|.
TGTGCCATCAGCGGGAGAGGGGAGGCTGAAGCTTTCTTT
CAISGRGEAEAFF
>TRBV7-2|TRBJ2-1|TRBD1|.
TGTGCCAGCAGCTTCGGTACAGGGGGCGATGAGCAGTTCTTC
CASSFGTGGDEQFF
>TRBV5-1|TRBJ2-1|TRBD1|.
TGCGCCAGCAGTACCCAGGGGGACACCTCCTACAATGAGCAGTTCTTC
CASSTQGDTSYNEQFF
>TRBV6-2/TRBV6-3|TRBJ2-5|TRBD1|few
TGTGCCAGCAGTTACGCGGACAGGGACCAAGAGACCCAGTACTTC
CASSYADRDQETQYF
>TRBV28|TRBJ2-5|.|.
TGTGCCAGCAGTCTGCCCTGGGAGACCCAGTACTTC
CASSLPWETQYF
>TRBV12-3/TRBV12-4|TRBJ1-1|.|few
TGTGCCAGCAGTTCGACGGTGAACACTGAAGCTTTCTTT
CASSSTVNTEAFF
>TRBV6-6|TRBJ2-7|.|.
TGTGCCAGCAACCTACAGGGAACCCACGAGCAGTACTTC
CASNLQGTHEQYF
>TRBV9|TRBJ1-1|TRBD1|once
TGTGCCAGCAGCGTGGGGCCCGGGACAGGGAGTGGGACTGAAGCTTTCTTT
CASSVGPGTGSGTEAFF
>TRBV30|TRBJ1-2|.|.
TGTGCCTGGAGCGGGGAAGGCTACACCTTC
CAWSGEGYTF
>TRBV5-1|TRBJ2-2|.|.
TGCGCCAGCAGCATCGGGACCCTGAACACCGGGGAGCTGTTTTTT
CASSIGTLNTGELFF
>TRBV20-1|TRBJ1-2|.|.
TGCAGTGCTAGAAGATTGGACAGAAGTAGAGGCTATGGCTACACCTTC
CSARRLDRSRGYGYTF
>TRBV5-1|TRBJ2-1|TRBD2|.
TGCGCCAGCAGAAGGTCGGGGGGAGTGTTTGATGAGCAGTTCTTC
CASRRSGGVFDEQFF
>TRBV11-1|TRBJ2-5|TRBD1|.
TGTGCCAGCAGCCCCTCGACAGGGTCGGTAGAGACCCAGTACTTC
CASSPSTGSVETQYF
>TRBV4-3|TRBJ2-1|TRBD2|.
TGCGCCAGCAGCCAAGGGGGGGGGTCGTCCTACAATGAGCAGTTCTTC
CASSQGGGSSYNEQFF
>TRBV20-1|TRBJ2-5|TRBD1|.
TGCAGTGCTAGAGAGGGGGACAGTCGAGAGACCCAGTACTTC
CSAREGDSRETQYF